The clone carrying this T cell receptor (beta chain) turned up a few times. No antigen is known for it. The length of the CDR3 is 15 residues. The germline gives CDR1 LGHNT, CDR2 FRNRAP. V lost 1 base to trimming and J lost 4 bases, with 10 bases between them. MiXCR was run by TCRdb on the 5' RACE reads, yielding one entry per CDR3 protein. The sample holds 200,000 to 250,000 distinct CDR3 sequences, 5.5% to 7.5% seen once. This sample is drawn from a study of identical twins. General observations from the study: Weaker excess twin sharing was observed in beta out-of-frame sequences.

This same sample was also part of a study on T cells expressing NK-cell markers. That study adds: TCR beta repertoires came from sorted CD3+CD56+NKG2C+, CD3+CD56+NKG2C- and CD3+CD56-NKG2C+ T cells. Whether expanded NKG2C+ T cell clones were HCMV specific stayed uncertain.

The TCR was taken from a woman between 18 and 29 years old in good health. The source material was CD8+ T cells sorted from blood. The chain recombines TRBV12-5 with TRBJ2-2; no clear D. The CDR3: CASGLGVGLTGELFF. The CDR3 DNA sequence: TGTGCTAGTGGTTTGGGCGTAGGGCTCACCGGGGAGCTGTTTTTT.